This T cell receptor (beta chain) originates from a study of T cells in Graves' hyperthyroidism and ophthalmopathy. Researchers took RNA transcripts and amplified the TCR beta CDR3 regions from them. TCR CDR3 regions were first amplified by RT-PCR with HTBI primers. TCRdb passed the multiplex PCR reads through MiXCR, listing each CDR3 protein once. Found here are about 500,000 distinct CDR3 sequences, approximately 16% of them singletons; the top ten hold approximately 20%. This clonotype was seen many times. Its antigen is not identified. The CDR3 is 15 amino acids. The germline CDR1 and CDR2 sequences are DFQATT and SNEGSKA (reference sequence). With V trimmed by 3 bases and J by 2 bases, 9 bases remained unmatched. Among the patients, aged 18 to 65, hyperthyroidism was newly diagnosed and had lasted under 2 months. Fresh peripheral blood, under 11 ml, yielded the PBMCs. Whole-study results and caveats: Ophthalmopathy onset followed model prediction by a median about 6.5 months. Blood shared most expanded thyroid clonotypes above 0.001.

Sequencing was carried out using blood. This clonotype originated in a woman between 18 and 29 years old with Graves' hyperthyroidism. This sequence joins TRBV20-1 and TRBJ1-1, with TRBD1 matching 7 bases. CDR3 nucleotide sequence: TGCAGTGCTAGGGACAGGTGGAGGGTAAACACTGAAGCTTTCTTT. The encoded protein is CSARDRWRVNTEAFF.